This T cell receptor (beta chain) was found in a study of blood T cell repertoires in COVID-19. This CDR3 is built from 14 residues. Germline-derived CDR1 and CDR2 are MNHNS and SASEGT. V was trimmed by 0 bases and J by 2 bases, leaving 5 bases between them. Produced via immunoSEQ multiplex PCR; TCRdb's table is partial and in-frame only. The sample carries fewer than 650,000 clones, 85% to 90% recorded once. The source of this sequence is a woman aged 50 to 60 with COVID-19, enrolled during active disease. The V call is TRBV6-1, the J call TRBJ1-5; the D is unclear. The sample taken for sequencing was peripheral blood. The CDR3 DNA reads as TGTGCCAGCAGTGAAGCGAGTGGCAATCAGCCCCAGCATTTT. Translation gives CASSEASGNQPQHF.